The 22 T cell receptor beta chains below come from one sample, sequenced in a study of memory CD4+ T cells and cytomegalovirus serostatus (dated by TCRdb to between 2018 and 2020). Single viable CD3+CD4+CD8-CD45RO+ cells were sorted as memory CD4+ T cells on a FACSAria II. Library preparation employed the immunoSEQ multiplex PCR assay. This is the immuneACCESS table as TCRdb keeps it, with only in-frame sequences that have V and J called. A part of the clones is gone; compared with another copy, unresolved V genes explain less than half, and the rest is unexplained. The sample has 41,000 or so clones on record, around 79% of them singletons. Jointly, the top ten make up approximately 0.81% of the sample. Sample: memory CD4+ T cells from blood. The receptors were gathered from an adult in good health and CMV-seronegative.

V and J are TRBV28 and TRBJ1-3, with D perhaps matching TRBD1 (5 bases). This CDR3 has 13 residues. The germline V gene encodes CDR1 MDHEN and CDR2 SYDVKM. The V end was cut by 7 bases, the J end by 7 bases, with 14 bases between. CDR3 region: CASTTPGANTIYF. The CDR3 region has the DNA TGTGCCAGCACTACCCCTGGGGCTAACACCATATATTTT.

The J gene is TRBJ2-5, the V gene TRBV6-1; TRBD1 might be the D (6 bases). Germline V gives CDR1 MNHNS, CDR2 SASEGT. CDR3 length equals 15 residues. Deletions cut 4 bases from V and 1 base from J, with 13 bases between. The CDR3 coding sequence is TGTGCCAGCAGTGTCACAGGGATACGCCAAGAGACCCAGTACTTC. Translation gives CASSVTGIRQETQYF.

V usage is TRBV27 and J usage is TRBJ2-7, with 8 bases that match TRBD2. The CDR3 is 15 residues long. The V segment lost 3 bases and the J segment 2 bases; nucleotides outside the gene matches: 6. Per germline, CDR1 MNHEY and CDR2 SMNVEV (reference sequence). Written as DNA, the CDR3 is TGTGCCAGCAGTTTCGATGAGACTAGCGCCTACGAGCAGTACTTC. Residues: CASSFDETSAYEQYF.

The gene calls are TRBV7-8 and TRBJ1-5; D is uncertain. Germline V lookup: CDR1 SGHVS, CDR2 FQNEAQ. Trimming removed 5 bases at V and 4 bases at J, with 21 bases between. The CDR3 is made up of 17 amino acids. For the CDR3, the DNA is TGTGCCAGCAGCCCGTATCGGGTTGTCCCGCCAAATCAGCCCCAGCATTTT. Protein sequence: CASSPYRVVPPNQPQHF.

The table lists this clone with a count of one. The chain has TRBV25-1 and TRBJ2-5; D call uncertain. V lost 2 bases, J lost 4 bases, and 14 bases lay in between. The germline V gene encodes CDR1 MGHDK and CDR2 SYGVNS. The CDR3 consists of 15 residues. This CDR3 reads CASSEPMGRVETQYF. Here the CDR3 DNA reads TGTGCCAGCAGTGAACCGATGGGCCGGGTAGAGACCCAGTACTTC.

This chain connects TRBV30 to TRBJ2-7; D uncertain. V was shortened by 1 base and J by 0 bases, with 13 bases between the two germline ends. Germline V CDR1 and CDR2: GTSNPN, SVGIG (reference sequence). The CDR3 extends over 15 amino acids. The CDR3 sequence: CAWSARLDSSYEQYF. CDR3 DNA sequence: TGTGCCTGGAGTGCCCGACTGGATAGCTCCTACGAGCAGTACTTC.

This clone appeared once. V and J are TRBV11-3 and TRBJ2-2, with a weak D call TRBD2 (6 bases). From germline, CDR1 is SGHNT and CDR2 YENEEA. The CDR3 contains 14 residues. The V gene lost 7 bases and the J gene lost 0 bases, with 9 bases spanning the gap. CDR3: CASKIAANTGELFF. DNA for the CDR3: TGTGCCAGCAAGATAGCGGCGAACACCGGGGAGCTGTTTTTT. Together with reference TRBV11-3 and TRBJ2-2, the CDR3 gives the full variable domain: EAGVVQSPRYKIIEKKQPVAFWCNPISGHNTLYWYLQNLGQGPELLIRYENEEAVDDSQLPKDRFSAERLKGVDSTLKIQPAELGDSAVYLCASKIAANTGELFFGEGSRLTVL.

The rearrangement joins TRBV4-1 to TRBJ1-3; unclear D gene. Per the germline V gene, CDR1 is MGHRA and CDR2 is YSYEKL. The CDR3 has 15 amino acids. V dropped 0 bases and J dropped 3 bases, with 9 bases sitting between them. As DNA, the CDR3 is TGCGCCAGCAGCCAAGACGGAAACTATGGAAACACCATATATTTT. It is translated as CASSQDGNYGNTIYF.

The chain couples TRBV4-2 to TRBJ2-7; TRBD2 matches at 10 bases. The J segment lost 0 bases and the V segment lost 4 bases, leaving 6 bases of the junction unmatched. Germline V gene sequence: CDR1 LGHNA, CDR2 YNFKEQ. The CDR3 runs 16 residues. The CDR3 DNA reads as TGTGCCAGCAGCCGCCCACTAGCGGGGTCCTCCTACGAGCAGTACTTC. As protein: CASSRPLAGSSYEQYF.

The chain combines TRBV7-3 with TRBJ1-2; a possible D gene is TRBD1 (6 bases). With 3 bases removed from V and 4 bases from J, the gap between germline ends came to 9 bases. This CDR3 region has 13 residues. The germline CDR1 and CDR2 sequences are SGHTA and FQGTGA. The CDR3 protein is CASSFGRGYGYTF. In DNA form, the CDR3 reads TGTGCCAGCAGCTTCGGCAGGGGCTATGGCTACACCTTC.

The chain is built from TRBV11-1 and TRBJ1-1, with D unresolved. The germline CDR1 and CDR2 sequences are SGHAT and FQDESV (reference sequence). This CDR3 has 13 residues. Trimming took off 1 base at V and 1 base at J, with 4 bases between the two ends. CDR3 bases: TGTGCCAGCAGCTTAGGGAGGAACACTGAAGCTTTCTTT. Amino acids: CASSLGRNTEAFF. Filled out from reference TRBV11-1 and TRBJ1-1, the complete variable domain reads EAEVAQSPRYKITEKSQAVAFWCDPISGHATLYWYRQILGQGPELLVQFQDESVVDDSQLPKDRFSAERLKGVDSTLKIQPAELGDSAMYLCASSLGRNTEAFFGQGTRLTVV.

This clone was observed a handful of times. This rearrangement joins TRBV27 to TRBJ1-2; D remains ambiguous. The V end was cut by 5 bases, the J end by 4 bases, with 17 bases between. The length of the CDR3 is 15 residues. CDR1 and CDR2 from the germline V gene are MNHEY and SMNVEV (reference sequence). The CDR3 is CASSRERDTLYGYTF. The CDR3 DNA reads as TGTGCCAGCAGTCGAGAACGCGACACACTCTATGGCTACACCTTC.

This rearrangement joins TRBV2 to TRBJ2-2; 9 bases align to TRBD1. Germline lookup yields CDR1 SNHLY and CDR2 FYNNEI. The CDR3 is made up of 18 amino acids. J was trimmed by 5 bases and V by 0 bases; bases with no gene match: 10. In DNA, the CDR3 is TGTGCCAGCAGTGAAGCGCTTCCGGACAGGGGAGGAACCGGGGAGCTGTTTTTT. Translating gives CASSEALPDRGGTGELFF.

The V and J genes are TRBV9 and TRBJ2-1; perhaps TRBD1 as D (6 bases). The CDR3 is made up of 16 amino acids. The V end lost 0 bases, the J end lost 8 bases, and 18 bases lay between the germline ends. In germline, CDR1 is SGDLS, CDR2 YYNGEE. The CDR3, as DNA: TGTGCCAGCAGCGTAGCTCTGGGGGCCACTGGGGATGAGCAGTTCTTC. Protein sequence: CASSVALGATGDEQFF.

The chain uses TRBV5-1 and TRBJ2-7, with D perhaps matching TRBD2 (5 bases). Germline V gene data show CDR1 as SGHRS and CDR2 as YFSETQ. This CDR3 has 13 amino acids. V gave up 0 bases and J gave up 6 bases, with 10 bases separating them. The CDR3 DNA reads as TGCGCCAGCAGCTTGGAGTCCGGGGTCGAGCAGTACTTC. Amino acids: CASSLESGVEQYF.

The V call is TRBV6-1, the J call TRBJ1-1, with TRBD1 as a possible D gene (5 bases). CDR3 size: 15 residues. CDR1 and CDR2 (germline): MNHNS, SASEGT. The V end was cut by 8 bases, the J end by 1 base, with 17 bases between. DNA for the CDR3: TGTGCCAGCGGGGCACAGGCAGGGCGGAACACTGAAGCTTTCTTT. This encodes CASGAQAGRNTEAFF.

The CDR3 here is CASSLGFAGAGGELFF. CDR3 DNA: TGTGCCAGCAGCTTAGGATTCGCGGGGGCAGGCGGGGAGCTGTTTTTT. This chain connects TRBV11-3 to TRBJ2-2, with TRBD2 as a possible D gene (7 bases). Trimming pared 1 base from V and 7 bases from J, leaving 16 bases between. The CDR3 has 16 residues. Germline assignment: CDR1 SGHNT and CDR2 YENEEA.

The V call is TRBV7-2, the J call TRBJ2-1, with TRBD1 matching 7 bases. V dropped 7 bases and J dropped 9; count of bases not matched to a gene: 9. The germline V gene has CDR1 SGHTA and CDR2 FQGNSA. The CDR3 contains 13 residues. CDR3 residues: CASNYNRGTEQFF. The CDR3 DNA reads TGTGCCAGCAACTACAACAGGGGTACTGAGCAGTTCTTC.

CDR3 protein: CASSLGLLRDGYTF. The CDR3 DNA follows: TGCGCCAGCAGCTTGGGACTTTTAAGGGATGGCTACACCTTC. This chain joins TRBV5-1 and TRBJ1-2; no clear D gene. The CDR3 has 14 residues. V gave up 0 bases and J gave up 6 bases, with 12 bases separating them. Germline loops: CDR1 SGHRS, CDR2 YFSETQ. The whole variable domain, remainder taken from reference TRBV5-1 and TRBJ1-2, is KAGVTQTPRYLIKTRGQQVTLSCSPISGHRSVSWYQQTPGQGLQFLFEYFSETQRNKGNFPGRFSGRQFSNSRSEMNVSTLELGDSALYLCASSLGLLRDGYTFGSGTRLTVV.

There are a few counts of this clone. The chain recombines TRBV30 with TRBJ2-7, with 12 positions matching TRBD2. CDR3 size: 16 residues. Looked up from germline, CDR1 is GTSNPN and CDR2 is SVGIG (reference sequence). Losses at the gene ends were 0 bases for V and 3 bases for J; bases not matched to a gene: 6. This CDR3 reads CAWSVLAGGIHYEQYF. The DNA of the CDR3 is TGTGCCTGGAGTGTACTAGCGGGGGGAATACACTACGAGCAGTACTTC.

This clone was seen a few times. The rearrangement links TRBV19 to TRBJ1-3; D is undetermined. The germline V and J ends were trimmed by 4 bases and 2 bases, with 9 bases remaining between them. Germline values: CDR1 LNHDA, CDR2 SQIVND (reference sequence). The CDR3 runs 14 residues. CDR3 sequence (DNA): TGTGCCAGTAGTAGTCTTGCCACTGGAAACACCATATATTTT. It specifies CASSSLATGNTIYF.

This chain joins TRBV5-1 and TRBJ2-1, with D perhaps matching TRBD1 (6 bases). The CDR3 consists of 16 residues. Looked up from germline, CDR1 is SGHRS and CDR2 is YFSETQ. Trimming removed 0 bases from V and 4 bases from J, with 14 bases in between. The CDR3 nucleotides are TGCGCCAGCAGCTTGGTGGTAGGGGGTGGATACAATGAGCAGTTCTTC. Translating gives CASSLVVGGGYNEQFF. The full variable domain, its missing parts supplied by reference TRBV5-1 and TRBJ2-1, is KAGVTQTPRYLIKTRGQQVTLSCSPISGHRSVSWYQQTPGQGLQFLFEYFSETQRNKGNFPGRFSGRQFSNSRSEMNVSTLELGDSALYLCASSLVVGGGYNEQFFGPGTRLTVL.